This T cell receptor (beta chain) stems from a study of neurological immune-mediated disorders. The time point here: technical triplicate 1. CDR1 is DFQATT, CDR2 SNEGSKA, per germline (reference sequence). The CDR3 totals 15 residues. Trimming shortened V by 1 base and J by 3 bases, and 12 bases separated the two germline ends. This clonotype appeared many times. The cDNA was produced through 5'RACE with 10-nucleotide random UMIs. TCRdb processed the 5' RACE reads anew with MiXCR; each CDR3 protein has one entry. The sample consists of 30,000 to 40,000 distinct CDR3 sequences, 11% of them appearing once.

This chain connects TRBV20-1 to TRBJ1-4; weak D call: TRBD1 (6 bases). This clonotype was obtained from a man aged 55 to 70 with HTLV-1-associated myelopathy (HAM/TSP). The sample consisted of PBMCs. CDR3: CSARATGGPNEKLFF. The CDR3 nucleotides are TGCAGTGCTAGAGCCACGGGGGGCCCTAATGAAAAACTGTTTTTT.